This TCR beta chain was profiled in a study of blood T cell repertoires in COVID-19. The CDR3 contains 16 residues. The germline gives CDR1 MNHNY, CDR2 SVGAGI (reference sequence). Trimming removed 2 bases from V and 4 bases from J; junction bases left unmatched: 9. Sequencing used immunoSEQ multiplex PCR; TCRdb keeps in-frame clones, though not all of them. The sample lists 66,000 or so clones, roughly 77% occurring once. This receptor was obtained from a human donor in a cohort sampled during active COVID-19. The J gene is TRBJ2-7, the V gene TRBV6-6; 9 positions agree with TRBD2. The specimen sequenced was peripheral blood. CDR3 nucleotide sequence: TGTGCCAGCAGTTACATGGGGCGGGAGGGCTCGTACGAGCAGTACTTC. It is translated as CASSYMGREGSYEQYF.